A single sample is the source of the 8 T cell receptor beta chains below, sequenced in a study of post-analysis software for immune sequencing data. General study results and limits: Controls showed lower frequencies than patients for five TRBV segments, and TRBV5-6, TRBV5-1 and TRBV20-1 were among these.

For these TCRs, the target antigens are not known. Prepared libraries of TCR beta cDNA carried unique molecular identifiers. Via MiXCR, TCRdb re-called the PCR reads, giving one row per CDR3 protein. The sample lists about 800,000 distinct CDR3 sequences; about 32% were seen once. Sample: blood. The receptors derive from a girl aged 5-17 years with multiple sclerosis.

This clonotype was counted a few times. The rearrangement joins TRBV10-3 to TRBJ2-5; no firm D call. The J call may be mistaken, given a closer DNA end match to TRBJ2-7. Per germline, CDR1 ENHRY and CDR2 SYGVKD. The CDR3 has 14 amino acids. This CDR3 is CAISDAVGLYEQYF. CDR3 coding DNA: TGTGCCATCAGTGACGCGGTAGGGCTTTACGAGCAGTACTTC.

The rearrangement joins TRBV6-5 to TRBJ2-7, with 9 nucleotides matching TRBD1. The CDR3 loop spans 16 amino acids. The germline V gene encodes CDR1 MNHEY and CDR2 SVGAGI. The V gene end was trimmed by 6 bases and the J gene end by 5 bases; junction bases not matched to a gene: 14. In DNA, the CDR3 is TGTGCCAGCAGACTAAAGACAGGGGGAGTTTCTGACGAGCAGTACTTC. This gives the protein CASRLKTGGVSDEQYF.

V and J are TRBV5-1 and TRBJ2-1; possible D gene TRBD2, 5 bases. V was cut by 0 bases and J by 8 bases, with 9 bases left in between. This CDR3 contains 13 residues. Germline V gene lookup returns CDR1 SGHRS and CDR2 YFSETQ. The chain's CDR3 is CASSLVYSDEQFF. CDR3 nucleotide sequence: TGCGCCAGCAGCTTGGTGTATAGCGATGAGCAGTTCTTC. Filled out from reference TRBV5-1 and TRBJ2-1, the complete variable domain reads KAGVTQTPRYLIKTRGQQVTLSCSPISGHRSVSWYQQTPGQGLQFLFEYFSETQRNKGNFPGRFSGRQFSNSRSEMNVSTLELGDSALYLCASSLVYSDEQFFGPGTRLTVL.

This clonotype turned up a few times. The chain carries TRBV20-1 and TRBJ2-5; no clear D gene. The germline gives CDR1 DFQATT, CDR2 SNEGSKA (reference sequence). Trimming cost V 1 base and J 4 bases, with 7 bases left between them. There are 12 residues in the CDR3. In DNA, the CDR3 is TGCAGTGCTAGAGGGGGTATAGAGACCCAGTACTTC. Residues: CSARGGIETQYF.

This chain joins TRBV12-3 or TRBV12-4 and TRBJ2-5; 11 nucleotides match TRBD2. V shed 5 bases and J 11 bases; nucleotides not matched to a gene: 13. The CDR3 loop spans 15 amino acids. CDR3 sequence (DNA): TGTGCCAGCAGTCCTAGCGGGAGGAAGTACAATGAGCAGTACTTC. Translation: CASSPSGRKYNEQYF.

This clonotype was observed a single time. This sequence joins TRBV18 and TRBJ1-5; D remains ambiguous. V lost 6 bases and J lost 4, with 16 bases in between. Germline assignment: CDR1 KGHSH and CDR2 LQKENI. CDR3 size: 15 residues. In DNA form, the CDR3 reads TGTGCCAGCTCCCGAGCCGCGGGGTCAAATCAGCCCCAGCATTTT. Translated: CASSRAAGSNQPQHF.

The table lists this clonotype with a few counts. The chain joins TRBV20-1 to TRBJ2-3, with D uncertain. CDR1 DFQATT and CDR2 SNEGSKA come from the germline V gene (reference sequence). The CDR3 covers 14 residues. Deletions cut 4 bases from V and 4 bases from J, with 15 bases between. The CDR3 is CSATGRWKADTQYF. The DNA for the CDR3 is TGCAGTGCTACCGGACGGTGGAAGGCAGATACGCAGTATTTT.

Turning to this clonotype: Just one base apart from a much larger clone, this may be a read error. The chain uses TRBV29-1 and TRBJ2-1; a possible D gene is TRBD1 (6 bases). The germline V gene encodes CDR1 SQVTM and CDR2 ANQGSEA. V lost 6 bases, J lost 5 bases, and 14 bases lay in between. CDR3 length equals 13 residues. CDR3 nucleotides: TGCAGCGTGGGGATGGACAGCCACAATGAGCAGTTCTTC. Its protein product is CSVGMDSHNEQFF.